This entry lists 26 T cell receptor beta chains sequenced from one sample in a study of T cell repertoires in cytomegalovirus infection. Using its own MiXCR run on the reads, TCRdb lists one record per CDR3 protein. The sample carries around 300,000 distinct CDR3 sequences, more than 9% recorded once. Specimen: PBMCs. These receptors came from a human donor in good health (CMV status not recorded). Some clones in this sample may be carry-over from other donors' samples.

The V and J genes are TRBV11-2 and TRBJ2-2; no clear D. CDR3 size: 15 residues. Germline values: CDR1 SGHAT, CDR2 FQNNGV. V was shortened by 6 bases and J by 3 bases, with 14 bases between the two germline ends. CDR3 in DNA: TGTGCCAGCAGTCCCTTGTTCGGCGACACCGGGGAGCTGTTTTTT. Protein: CASSPLFGDTGELFF.

This clonotype was observed many times. The chain recombines TRBV12-5 with TRBJ1-1; 8 bases fit TRBD1. Germline values: CDR1 LGHNT, CDR2 FRNRAP. This CDR3 has 15 residues. V gave up 5 bases and J gave up 3 bases; unmatched junction bases: 8. The CDR3 DNA reads as TGTGCTAGTGGTCCCCGGGACAGGCAATACACTGAAGCTTTCTTT. Protein product: CASGPRDRQYTEAFF. Full variable domain (rest looked up from reference TRBV12-5 and TRBJ1-1): DARVTQTPRHKVTEMGQEVTMRCQPILGHNTVFWYRQTMMQGLELLAYFRNRAPLDDSGMPKDRFSAEMPDATLATLKIQPSEPRDSAVYFCASGPRDRQYTEAFFGQGTRLTVV.

V usage is TRBV19 and J usage is TRBJ2-1; TRBD2 is a possible D gene (6 bases). Per the germline V gene, CDR1 is LNHDA and CDR2 is SQIVND (reference sequence). The length of the CDR3 is 15 residues. The V gene lost 4 bases and the J gene lost 0 bases, with 10 bases spanning the gap. The CDR3 loop is CASSTTRSSYNEQFF. The CDR3, as DNA: TGTGCCAGTAGTACGACTAGAAGCTCCTACAATGAGCAGTTCTTC.

The chain joins TRBV19 to TRBJ1-1; D gene ambiguous. The CDR3 is 16 residues long. Between the trimmed V and J ends, which lost 1 base and 0 bases, there was a span of 12 bases. CDR1 and CDR2 (germline): LNHDA, SQIVND (reference sequence). CDR3 DNA sequence: TGTGCCAGTAGTATAGCTATGACGGTCTTGAACACTGAAGCTTTCTTT. Its protein is CASSIAMTVLNTEAFF.

There are many counts of this clonotype. The rearrangement joins TRBV7-6 to TRBJ1-1, with D possibly TRBD1 on 6 matching bases. The germline V gene encodes CDR1 SGHVS and CDR2 FNYEAQ. Trimming left V 8 bases short and J 1 base short, with 14 bases between. The CDR3 totals 14 residues. Here the CDR3 reads CASGWTDSNTEAFF. The CDR3 nucleotides read TGTGCCAGCGGCTGGACAGATTCGAACACTGAAGCTTTCTTT. The complete variable domain, with remaining parts taken from reference TRBV7-6 and TRBJ1-1, reads GAGVSQSPRYKVTKRGQDVALRCDPISGHVSLYWYRQALGQGPEFLTYFNYEAQQDKSGLPNDRFSAERPEGSISTLTIQRTEQRDSAMYRCASGWTDSNTEAFFGQGTRLTVV.

This chain connects TRBV7-9 to TRBJ1-1; 7 bases fit TRBD1. This CDR3 has 15 residues. Trimming removed 1 base from V and 5 bases from J; junction bases left unmatched: 7. Per the germline V gene, CDR1 is SEHNR and CDR2 is FQNEAQ (reference sequence). The CDR3 DNA reads as TGTGCCAGCAGCTTAGTAAGGGGGCTAAGGACTGAAGCTTTCTTT. It translates to CASSLVRGLRTEAFF.

V is TRBV28 and J is TRBJ2-7; D may correspond to TRBD1 or TRBD2 (5 bases each). V was shortened by 5 bases and J by 2 bases, with 19 bases between the two germline ends. CDR1 MDHEN and CDR2 SYDVKM come from the germline V gene. The CDR3 sequence is 16 residues long. CDR3 nucleotides: TGTGCCAGCAGTCCGCCCGGGACCGAAATAACCTACGAGCAGTACTTC. This codes for CASSPPGTEITYEQYF.

This sequence joins TRBV6-1 and TRBJ2-7, with 8 bases matching TRBD2. Looked up from germline, CDR1 is MNHNS and CDR2 is SASEGT. The CDR3 covers 14 residues. Germline trimming cut 5 bases from V and 6 bases from J; bases unmatched to any gene: 9. CDR3 sequence: CASSPREGKGEQYF. The CDR3 DNA follows: TGTGCCAGCAGTCCCCGGGAGGGAAAGGGCGAGCAGTACTTC.

This clonotype has only a few counts. The chain employs TRBV6-2 or TRBV6-3 and TRBJ2-7; the D is unclear. Trimming pared 2 bases from V and 6 bases from J, leaving 14 bases between. The V gene's germline CDR1 is MNHEY and CDR2 SVGEGT. The CDR3 length is 14 residues. The chain's CDR3 is CASSYPQDLSEQYF. The CDR3 coding sequence is TGTGCCAGCAGTTACCCCCAGGATTTGTCCGAGCAGTACTTC.

CDR3 region: CASTSTLGTGVSYGYTF. CDR3 coding DNA: TGTGCCAGCACCTCCACTCTCGGGACAGGGGTTTCATATGGCTACACCTTC. The V and J genes are TRBV7-2 and TRBJ1-2; 10 nucleotides align to TRBD1. Germline CDR1 SGHTA, CDR2 FQGNSA. The V gene end was trimmed by 7 bases and the J gene end by 5 bases; junction bases not matched to a gene: 16. The length of the CDR3 is 17 residues.

A remark on this clonotype: At one boundary the junction diverges from the germline segment, which might be a read error. The chain joins TRBV19 to TRBJ1-5; D not resolved. The V gene's germline CDR1 is LNHDA and CDR2 SQIVND (reference sequence). The CDR3 loop spans 14 amino acids. CDR3 amino acids: CASSPTTENQPQHF. CDR3 coding DNA: TGTGCCAGTAGTCCTACGACGGAAAATCAGCCACAGCATTTT.

The V and J genes are TRBV7-9 and TRBJ2-1; a possible D gene is TRBD1 (5 bases). Germline V gives CDR1 SEHNR, CDR2 FQNEAQ (reference sequence). The V and J ends lost 3 bases and 4 bases respectively, with 13 bases between them. This CDR3 region has 15 residues. CDR3: CASSLGHPGYNEQFF. CDR3 DNA: TGTGCCAGCAGCTTGGGGCACCCCGGTTACAATGAGCAGTTCTTC.

This clonotype was seen at least ten times. The chain is built from TRBV7-2 and TRBJ2-2; D may match TRBD1 or TRBD2 (5 bases each). Looked up from germline, CDR1 is SGHTA and CDR2 is FQGNSA. This CDR3 is 17 amino acids long. V lost 1 base to trimming and J lost 4 bases, with 16 bases between them. CDR3 nucleotides: TGTGCCAGCAGCTTAGTTAGCCAGGGAGCTAGCACCGGGGAGCTGTTTTTT. Translated, it gives CASSLVSQGASTGELFF.

This clonotype was counted between two and nine times. The rearrangement uses TRBV15 and TRBJ2-3; TRBD2 matches at 10 bases. The CDR3 covers 17 residues. Germline lookup yields CDR1 LNHNV and CDR2 YYDKDF (reference sequence). Trimming removed 0 bases from V and 2 bases from J; junction bases left unmatched: 5. The CDR3 DNA follows: TGTGCCACCAGCAGAGATCGGACTAGCGGAAACACAGATACGCAGTATTTT. Amino acids: CATSRDRTSGNTDTQYF.

This clonotype was recorded at least ten times. The chain carries TRBV2 and TRBJ2-3; 7 bases agree with TRBD2. V shed 8 bases, J shed 2 bases, and the junction held 16 bases outside the gene matches. Looked up from germline, CDR1 is SNHLY and CDR2 is FYNNEI. CDR3 length equals 17 residues. The CDR3 DNA reads as TGTGCCAGCCCGGCGGGTAGACGGGAGGACAACACAGATACGCAGTATTTT. This codes for CASPAGRREDNTDTQYF.

The chain recombines TRBV11-3 with TRBJ2-5; the D is unclear. V gave up 1 base and J gave up 3 bases, with 9 bases separating them. CDR1 and CDR2 (germline): SGHNT, YENEEA. The length of the CDR3 is 14 residues. CDR3 loop: CASSLGPFEETQYF. The CDR3 DNA is TGTGCCAGCAGCTTAGGCCCCTTCGAAGAGACCCAGTACTTC.

This rearrangement joins TRBV20-1 to TRBJ1-1, with D hard to call. The CDR3 runs to 12 residues. Germline-derived CDR1 and CDR2 are DFQATT and SNEGSKA (reference sequence). V lost 5 bases and J lost 8, with 15 bases in between. CDR3 residues: CSAGMTLGEAFF. In nucleotides, the CDR3 is TGCAGTGCTGGTATGACCCTCGGAGAAGCTTTCTTT.

This clonotype was counted at least ten times. This chain joins TRBV7-9 and TRBJ2-5, with TRBD2 matching 8 bases. Germline CDR1 SEHNR, CDR2 FQNEAQ (reference sequence). The CDR3 is 17 amino acids. The trim removed 1 base at V and 3 bases at J, leaving 10 bases unmatched. CDR3: CASSLGVKRELEETQYF. The CDR3 region has the DNA TGTGCCAGCAGCTTAGGAGTTAAGCGGGAGCTCGAAGAGACCCAGTACTTC.

In this sample, this clonotype turned up many times. The chain uses TRBV7-2 and TRBJ2-2, with a weak D call TRBD2 (6 bases). Per the germline V gene, CDR1 is SGHTA and CDR2 is FQGNSA. The V end was cut by 1 base, the J end by 2 bases, with 11 bases between. The CDR3 length is 16 residues. The CDR3: CASSLVSGVNTGELFF. DNA of the CDR3: TGTGCCAGCAGCTTAGTGTCGGGGGTAAACACCGGGGAGCTGTTTTTT.

This clonotype was found a few times. J is TRBJ2-3 and V is TRBV5-4; 8 nucleotides match TRBD1. This CDR3 comprises 16 residues. Losses at the gene ends were 4 bases for V and 4 bases for J; bases not matched to a gene: 11. Germline assignment: CDR1 SGHNT and CDR2 YYREEE (reference sequence). CDR3 nucleotide sequence: TGTGCCAGCAGCGCCGAGGGCAGGGGGCTGGCAGATACGCAGTATTTT. This sequence encodes CASSAEGRGLADTQYF.

The V and J genes are TRBV27 and TRBJ2-3, with 11 bases identical to TRBD2. With 3 bases clipped from V and 3 bases from J, the junction kept 2 bases outside the gene matches. This CDR3 comprises 15 residues. Germline V gives CDR1 MNHEY, CDR2 SMNVEV (reference sequence). The CDR3 nucleotides are TGTGCCAGCAGTTTCAGACTAGCGGGGACAGATACGCAGTATTTT. Translated: CASSFRLAGTDTQYF.

This clonotype was found many times. CDR3 sequence (DNA): TGTGCCAGCAGCCAAGAGGGGGCACAAGTCCCCCTCTCCTACGAGCAGTACTTC. Amino acid sequence: CASSQEGAQVPLSYEQYF. The rearrangement uses TRBV4-2 and TRBJ2-7; a possible D gene is TRBD1 (6 bases). This CDR3 has 18 amino acids. V gave up 0 bases and J gave up 0 bases, with 18 bases separating them. Germline CDR1 reads LGHNA; CDR2 reads YNFKEQ.

This clonotype was recorded at least ten times. The gene calls are TRBV28 and TRBJ2-7; no clear D. Trimming took 3 bases from V and 5 from J, leaving 14 bases between them. The germline V gene encodes CDR1 MDHEN and CDR2 SYDVKM. The CDR3 runs 14 residues. In DNA, the CDR3 is TGTGCCAGCAGTTTGTTAAGGCCGAGCCACGAGCAGTACTTC. Its translation is CASSLLRPSHEQYF.

Ten or more counts support this clonotype. This rearrangement joins TRBV7-2 to TRBJ2-5; TRBD1 agrees at 8 bases. J gave up 1 base and V 4 bases, and 5 bases lay outside the gene matches. The CDR3 extends over 15 amino acids. Germline V gene sequence: CDR1 SGHTA, CDR2 FQGNSA. CDR3 residues: CASSSAGQGQETQYF. CDR3 nucleotides: TGTGCCAGCAGCTCGGCAGGACAGGGCCAAGAGACCCAGTACTTC.

Ten or more counts support this clonotype. The V gene is TRBV7-6, the J gene TRBJ2-3; TRBD2 might be the D (5 bases). This CDR3 spans 15 amino acids. Trimming removed 5 bases at V and 1 base at J, with 13 bases between. Germline CDR1 reads SGHVS; CDR2 reads FNYEAQ. The CDR3 bases are TGTGCCAGCAGCGGTGGGCGAGCGGGCACAGATACGCAGTATTTT. Translated: CASSGGRAGTDTQYF.

This clonotype has more than one count but fewer than ten. The chain carries TRBV5-4 and TRBJ2-4; a possible D gene is TRBD2 (6 bases). The germline V gene encodes CDR1 SGHNT and CDR2 YYREEE (reference sequence). V lost 0 bases and J 3 bases, leaving 7 bases between the germline ends. The CDR3 is made up of 14 amino acids. For the CDR3, the DNA is TGTGCCAGCAGCTTGGCGGGGGACAAAAACATTCAGTACTTC. Translation: CASSLAGDKNIQYF.